The rows below give T cell receptor beta chains drawn from one sample of a study of shared clonotypes between healthy human individuals. Profiling relied on immunoSEQ multiplex PCR, and the TCRdb table lists in-frame clones only, not all of them. The sample comprises fewer than 550,000 clones, about three quarters of which are singletons, and around 12% rests with the top ten. The sample was PBMCs. The receptors derive from a woman between 40 and 50 years old in good health. Some clones in this sample may be carry-over from other donors' samples. CDR3s include the opening cysteine and the closing phenylalanine or tryptophan. The D gene is left open where the match is weak. Where a row states a size, it is once, few, many or the class of an expanded clone; other rows omit it.

>TRBD2|few|TRBJ2-1|TRBV7-2
CASSLGMGDYYNEQFF
TGTGCCAGCAGCTTAGGAATGGGGGACTACTACAATGAGCAGTTCTTC
>NA|many|TRBJ2-2|TRBV7-3
CASSQRASRNTGELFF
TGTGCCAGCAGCCAGAGGGCTAGCCGGAACACCGGGGAGCTGTTTTTT
>NA|NA|TRBJ2-5|TRBV4-3
CASSQGPSPAVNGETQYF
TGCGCCAGCAGCCAAGGTCCCTCCCCAGCGGTCAACGGAGAGACCCAGTACTTC
>NA|NA|TRBJ1-5|TRBV6-5
CASSYPQAGGNQPQHF
TGTGCCAGCAGTTACCCCCAGGCAGGGGGCAATCAGCCCCAGCATTTT
>TRBD2|NA|TRBJ2-7|TRBV27
CASSPTAGGYEQYF
TGTGCCAGCAGCCCAACAGCGGGAGGCTACGAGCAGTACTTC
>TRBD2|NA|TRBJ2-3|TRBV9
CASGGDLSADTQYF
TGTGCCAGCGGGGGGGACTTGAGCGCAGATACGCAGTATTTT
>TRBD2|few|TRBJ2-2|TRBV6-1
CASSADKTSGYSGELFF
TGTGCCAGCAGTGCCGATAAGACTAGCGGGTACTCCGGGGAGCTGTTTTTT
>NA|NA|TRBJ2-2|TRBV14
CASSHRVGELFF
TGTGCCAGCAGCCACAGGGTCGGGGAGCTGTTTTTT
>NA|NA|TRBJ2-1|TRBV18
CASSPSRNEQFF
TGTGCCAGCTCACCAAGTAGGAATGAGCAGTTCTTC
>TRBD1|NA|TRBJ1-5|TRBV30
CAWSVRTGTGDQPQHF
TGTGCCTGGAGTGTACGCACCGGGACAGGGGATCAGCCCCAGCATTTT
>NA|many|TRBJ1-5|TRBV6-6
CASSYSSSPNQPQHF
TGTGCCAGCAGTTACTCGAGCAGTCCAAATCAGCCCCAGCATTTT
>NA|NA|TRBJ1-5|TRBV10-3
CAISEQGESQPQHF
TGTGCCATCAGTGAACAGGGCGAATCTCAGCCCCAGCATTTT
>NA|NA|TRBJ2-3|TRBV11-2
CASSLEASPAQLDTQYF
TGTGCCAGCAGCTTAGAGGCCTCTCCTGCGCAGTTGGATACGCAGTATTTT
>TRBD2|NA|TRBJ2-1|TRBV5-1
CASSLVGGRSDEQFF
TGCGCCAGCAGCTTGGTTGGCGGGAGGAGTGATGAGCAGTTCTTC
>NA|NA|TRBJ2-2|TRBV2
CASSEARAVGGELFF
TGTGCCAGCAGTGAAGCGCGAGCGGTTGGCGGGGAGCTGTTTTTT
>TRBD1|NA|TRBJ2-3|TRBV29-1
CSVLGQLNTDTQYF
TGCAGCGTTCTGGGACAGCTCAACACAGATACGCAGTATTTT
>TRBD1|NA|TRBJ2-1|TRBV7-2
CASSFRTGAHNEQFF
TGTGCCAGCAGCTTCCGGACAGGGGCTCACAATGAGCAGTTCTTC
>NA|NA|TRBJ1-2|TRBV6-1
CASRDTPSGGYTF
TGTGCCAGCAGAGACACGCCATCGGGTGGCTACACCTTC
>NA|NA|TRBJ2-1|TRBV4-1
CASSQEWQGYNEQFF
TGCGCCAGCAGCCAAGAGTGGCAGGGCTACAATGAGCAGTTCTTC
>NA|few|TRBJ2-1|TRBV7-8
CASSLAQGGKKQFF
TGTGCCAGCAGCTTAGCGCAGGGCGGAAAAAAACAGTTCTTC
>NA|NA|TRBJ1-1|TRBV19
CASSIVEGGTEAFF
TGTGCCAGTAGTATAGTGGAGGGAGGGACTGAAGCTTTCTTT
>TRBD1|NA|TRBJ2-4|TRBV27
CASSPQGAAKNIQYF
TGTGCCAGCAGCCCTCAGGGGGCGGCCAAAAACATTCAGTACTTC
>NA|NA|TRBJ1-4|TRBV2
CASSDRTVGKLFF
TGTGCCAGCAGCGATCGGACAGTCGGAAAACTGTTTTTT
>NA|few|TRBJ1-5|TRBV19
CASSIEGNQPQHF
TGTGCCAGTAGTATAGAAGGAAATCAGCCCCAGCATTTT
>TRBD1|NA|TRBJ1-4|TRBV18
CASNKETGAANEKLFF
TGTGCCAGCAACAAAGAGACAGGGGCCGCTAATGAAAAACTGTTTTTT
>NA|NA|TRBJ1-1|TRBV5-1
CASSPRGGDTEAFF
TGCGCCAGCAGCCCCCGGGGGGGGGACACTGAAGCTTTCTTT
>TRBD2|NA|TRBJ2-1|TRBV7-9
CASSLSGLAGASGGEQFF
TGTGCCAGCAGCTTATCCGGACTAGCGGGCGCCAGTGGGGGTGAGCAGTTCTTC
>TRBD2|NA|TRBJ2-7|TRBV7-9
CASSLAGGSGSYEQYF
TGTGCCAGCAGCTTAGCTGGCGGGAGTGGGTCCTACGAGCAGTACTTC
>NA|NA|TRBJ1-1|TRBV9
CASSATTGNTEAFF
TGTGCCAGCAGCGCGACGACAGGGAACACTGAAGCTTTCTTT
>TRBD1|NA|TRBJ1-1|TRBV7-2
CASSGWTGPNTEAFF
TGTGCCAGCAGCGGATGGACAGGGCCGAACACTGAAGCTTTCTTT
>TRBD2|NA|TRBJ2-5|TRBV5-1
CASSLGAGGNPETQYF
TGCGCCAGCAGCTTGGGAGCGGGAGGAAATCCAGAGACCCAGTACTTC
>NA|NA|TRBJ2-5|TRBV2
CASRAASAYQETQYF
TGTGCCAGCAGGGCGGCGTCAGCGTACCAAGAGACCCAGTACTTC
>NA|NA|TRBJ2-5|TRBV6-4
CASSVFQGETQYF
TGTGCCAGCAGTGTCTTTCAGGGGGAGACCCAGTACTTC
>NA|NA|TRBJ2-3|TRBV6-1
CASTDHGADTQYF
TGTGCCAGCACCGATCATGGGGCAGATACGCAGTATTTT
>TRBD2|NA|TRBJ2-1|TRBV5-1
CASSLEASGSSYNEQFF
TGCGCCAGCAGCTTGGAAGCTAGCGGAAGCTCCTACAATGAGCAGTTCTTC
>NA|few|TRBJ2-3|TRBV11-3
CASSLGSTDTQYF
TGTGCCAGCAGCTTAGGAAGCACAGATACGCAGTATTTT
>NA|NA|TRBJ2-5|TRBV7-2
CASSRDFQETQYF
TGTGCCAGCAGCCGGGACTTTCAAGAGACCCAGTACTTC
>TRBD2|NA|TRBJ2-7|TRBV11-2
CASSPGLAYEQYF
TGTGCCAGCAGCCCGGGACTAGCTTACGAGCAGTACTTC
>NA|few|TRBJ2-1|TRBV19
CASSIWNEQFF
TGTGCCAGTAGTATTTGGAATGAGCAGTTCTTC
>TRBD1|once|TRBJ1-5|TRBV19
CASSTSGGAKQPQHF
TGTGCCAGTAGTACGTCAGGGGGCGCGAAGCAGCCCCAGCATTTT
>NA|NA|TRBJ2-4|TRBV7-2
CASSFLGWDLLAKNIQYF
TGTGCCAGCAGCTTCCTTGGCTGGGACCTGCTGGCCAAAAACATTCAGTACTTC
>TRBD1|NA|TRBJ2-2|TRBV7-9
CASSHARDRLTGELFF
TGTGCCAGCAGCCATGCCCGGGACAGACTCACCGGGGAGCTGTTTTTT
>TRBD2|NA|TRBJ2-7|TRBV11-2
CASSLGSGSVYEQYF
TGTGCCAGCAGCTTAGGTAGCGGGAGTGTCTACGAGCAGTACTTC
>NA|NA|TRBJ2-7|TRBV6-4
CASSDGGEFYEQYF
TGTGCCAGCAGTGACGGGGGAGAATTCTACGAGCAGTACTTC
>TRBD1|NA|TRBJ1-4|TRBV6-1
CASPETGGNEKLFF
TGTGCCAGCCCCGAGACAGGGGGAAATGAAAAACTGTTTTTT
>TRBD2|few|TRBJ2-7|TRBV6-1
CASSEEASGSGEQYF
TGTGCCAGCAGTGAAGAGGCTAGCGGGAGTGGGGAGCAGTACTTC
>TRBD1|many|TRBJ2-7|TRBV2
CASKGQPTYEQYF
TGTGCCAGCAAGGGACAGCCTACCTACGAGCAGTACTTC